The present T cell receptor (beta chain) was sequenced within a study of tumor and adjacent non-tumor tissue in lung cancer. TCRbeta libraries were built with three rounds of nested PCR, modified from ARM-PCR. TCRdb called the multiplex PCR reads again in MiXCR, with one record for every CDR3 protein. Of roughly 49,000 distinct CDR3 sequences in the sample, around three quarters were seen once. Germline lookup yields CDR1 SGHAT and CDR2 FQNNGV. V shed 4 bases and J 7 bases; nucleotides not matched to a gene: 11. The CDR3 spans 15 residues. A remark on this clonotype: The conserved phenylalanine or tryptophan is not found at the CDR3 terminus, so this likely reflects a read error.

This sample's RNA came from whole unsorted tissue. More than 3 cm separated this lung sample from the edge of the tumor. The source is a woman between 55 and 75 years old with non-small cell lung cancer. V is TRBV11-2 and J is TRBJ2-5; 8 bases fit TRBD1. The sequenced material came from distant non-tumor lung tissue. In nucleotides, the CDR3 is TGTGCCAGCAGCTCGACAGGGACAGGTGGTGGGACCCAGTACATC. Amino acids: CASSSTGTGGGTQYI.